This TCR beta chain is drawn from a study of blood T cell repertoires in COVID-19. Whole-study context: The United States, Italy and Spain supplied acute and convalescent COVID-19 samples. The cDNA or gDNA used as material had been derived from T cells, B-cell-depleted T cells, or PBMCs.

As handled by the study authors: Cell counts per sample came from amplifying reference gene primers. Clones were sequenced by immunoSEQ multiplex PCR, and TCRdb holds only the in-frame ones, with some missing. V and J calls and clone size are given by that table; D and trimming were obtained from the DNA. This sample yields about 120,000 clones, of which approximately 83% are seen a single time; about a tenth belongs to the top ten. The CDR3 has 14 amino acids. The ends were cut back, 1 base at V and 1 base at J, with 7 bases in the middle. CDR1 SGHTA and CDR2 FQGNSA come from the germline V gene. The specimen sequenced was peripheral blood. V is TRBV7-2 and J is TRBJ1-2; the D is unclear. This clonotype originated in a man older than 75 with acute or convalescent COVID-19. The CDR3 spells CASSLEIVNYGYTF. The CDR3 nucleotides are TGTGCCAGCAGCTTAGAGATAGTTAACTATGGCTACACCTTC.